The clone carrying this T cell receptor beta chain showed up just a few times. Attachment of unique molecular identifiers was made to individual cDNA molecules. In TCRdb, the 5' RACE reads were re-called with MiXCR into one record per CDR3 protein. The data contain nearly 55,000 distinct CDR3 sequences, around 7.7% of them singletons. These data come from a study of early T cells in non-severe SARS-CoV-2 infection. This specimen consisted of whole blood, obtained at baseline. This sequence was found in an adult who was a healthcare worker with PCR-confirmed SARS-CoV-2 infection or an uninfected control (not recorded which).

In nucleotides, the CDR3 is TGCGCCAGCAGCCAAGATTTCGTCGCGGGATACGAGCAGTACTTC. This codes for CASSQDFVAGYEQYF. The J gene is TRBJ2-7, the V gene TRBV4-3; possibly TRBD2 for D (6 bases). Germline V gives CDR1 LGHNA, CDR2 YSLEER. The CDR3 is 15 amino acids. V dropped 0 bases and J dropped 4 bases, with 13 bases sitting between them.